This T cell receptor beta chain was obtained from a study of lymphopenia after photon versus proton radiotherapy. Study-wide points: Proton therapy kept repertoires fairly stable, unlike photons, which gained effector/memory cells.

Trimming removed 3 bases from V and 8 bases from J; junction bases left unmatched: 16. This CDR3 has 17 residues. Germline V gene lookup returns CDR1 MNHEY and CDR2 SMNVEV (reference sequence). Here immunoSEQ multiplex PCR was the method, and the copy in TCRdb shows in-frame clones only, minus some. In the table there are 20,000 to 25,000 clones, approximately 85% of which are singletons. There are a few counts of this clone. The antigen is undetermined. The clonotype originates from a woman aged 50 to 60 with pancreatic cancer. The rearrangement links TRBV27 to TRBJ1-2; 9 nucleotides agree with TRBD1. This material consisted of peripheral blood, taken from a patient treated with photon-based radiotherapy. CDR3 bases: TGTGCCAGCAGTTTCCTGGACCCGGGACAGGGAGGAGGGGGCTACACCTTC. This codes for CASSFLDPGQGGGGYTF.